The clone carrying this T cell receptor (beta chain) was seen ten or more times. Its antigen is unidentified. CDR1 and CDR2 from the germline V gene are SQVTM and ANQGSEA. Trimming took off 3 bases at V and 3 bases at J, with 13 bases between the two ends. The CDR3 contains 14 residues. These data are taken from a study of molecular identifiers for immune sequencing clone quantification. Overall study results and limits: Over 97% of CMV-specific effector molecules, but under 1% of naive ones, were in clones above 20 copies. Detection of one spiked Jurkat cell's TCR RNA reportedly worked in 1 million or so naive cells.

TCRdb analysed the PCR reads with MiXCR anew, one entry per CDR3 protein. The sample yields under 800,000 distinct CDR3 sequences, around 25% seen once. Sequencing was performed on naive CD8+ T cells from blood, with Jurkat cell RNA spiked in. Subset indicated: FACS-sorted CD8+CD4-CCR7+CD45RA+ naive T cells. The rearrangement uses TRBV29-1 and TRBJ2-3; D tentatively reads TRBD1 or TRBD2 (5 bases each). This sequence originates from a human donor in good health. Some libraries in this study had Jurkat cell RNA spiked in. The CDR3 loop is CSVDGASLTDTQYF. CDR3 bases: TGCAGCGTTGATGGGGCTAGCTTGACAGATACGCAGTATTTT.